Below are 13 T cell receptor beta chains sequenced from a single sample in a study of blood T cells in healthy people across ages. Next came a second PCR, run for roughly 6 to 11 cycles, which used a sample-barcoded 5' primer along with a J-beta primer mix. MiXCR, applied by TCRdb to the 5' RACE reads, yields one record per CDR3 protein. The sample lists about 680,000 distinct CDR3 sequences, 49% occurring once. The sample taken for sequencing was blood. The receptors derive from an older woman in good health.

The rearrangement uses TRBV6-2 or TRBV6-3 and TRBJ2-7; 9 bases map to TRBD2. The CDR3 consists of 15 residues. Trimming removed 6 bases from V and 3 bases from J; junction bases left unmatched: 9. Germline V CDR1 and CDR2: MNHEY, SVGEGT. The CDR3 nucleotides read TGTGCCAGCAGGCAGACTAGCGGTGGACGCTACGAGCAGTACTTC. Translation: CASRQTSGGRYEQYF.

This clonotype has ten or more counts. The chain's CDR3 is CATSDRTSGSSNEQFF. The CDR3 nucleotides are TGTGCCACCAGTGATCGGACTAGCGGGAGTTCTAATGAGCAGTTCTTC. V gene TRBV24-1 combines with J gene TRBJ2-1, with 13 bases identical to TRBD2. The germline V gene encodes CDR1 KGHDR and CDR2 SFDVKD. Germline trimming cut 3 bases from V and 7 bases from J; bases unmatched to any gene: 5. CDR3 size: 16 residues.

The chain recombines TRBV20-1 with TRBJ1-6; D is ambiguous. The V gene lost 5 bases and the J gene lost 6 bases, with 20 bases spanning the gap. This CDR3 has 16 residues. Germline CDR1 and CDR2: DFQATT and SNEGSKA (reference sequence). CDR3 in amino acids: CSAETTGLGPNSPLHF. In DNA, the CDR3 is TGCAGTGCTGAGACTACGGGCCTCGGCCCTAATTCACCCCTCCACTTT.

The V and J genes are TRBV28 and TRBJ2-7, with TRBD1 matching over 7 bases. J was trimmed by 5 bases and V by 5 bases; bases with no gene match: 3. Germline-derived CDR1 and CDR2 are MDHEN and SYDVKM. The length of the CDR3 is 12 residues. In DNA, the CDR3 is TGTGCCAGCAGTGGACAGGTGGACGAGCAGTACTTC. Translated, it gives CASSGQVDEQYF. Complete variable domain (other parts from reference TRBV28 and TRBJ2-7): DVKVTQSSRYLVKRTGEKVFLECVQDMDHENMFWYRQDPGLGLRLIYFSYDVKMKEKGDIPEGYSVSREKKERFSLILESASTNQTSMYLCASSGQVDEQYFGPGTRLTVT.

A remark on this clonotype: Its ends do not fully match the called genes, so a read error is possible. V is TRBV20-1 and J is TRBJ1-5, with 8 bases fitting TRBD1. The CDR3 sequence is 15 residues long. CDR1 and CDR2 (germline): DFQATT, SNEGSKA (reference sequence). CDR3 DNA sequence: TGCAGTGCTAGAGATCCGGGACAGGAGAATCAACCCCAGCATTTT. Translating gives CSARDPGQENQPQHF.

J is TRBJ1-2 and V is TRBV4-3, with a possible D match to TRBD1 (5 bases). The ends were cut back, 0 bases at V and 4 bases at J, with 12 bases in the middle. Germline V gives CDR1 LGHNA, CDR2 YSLEER. The CDR3 is made up of 15 amino acids. The CDR3 DNA follows: TGCGCCAGCAGCCAAGATAGCCGGGGACGCTATGGCTACACCTTC. Protein product: CASSQDSRGRYGYTF.

This clonotype was seen a few times. The rearrangement links TRBV6-2 or TRBV6-3 to TRBJ2-1, with 13 bases that match TRBD2. Germline V gene lookup returns CDR1 MNHEY and CDR2 SVGEGT. The V gene end was trimmed by 0 bases and the J gene end by 1 base; junction bases not matched to a gene: 6. The CDR3 is 19 residues long. As DNA, the CDR3 is TGTGCCAGCAGTTACTCACTAGCGGGAGGGCAAGTGTCCTACAATGAGCAGTTCTTC. Translated: CASSYSLAGGQVSYNEQFF.

V gene TRBV21-1 combines with J gene TRBJ2-6; TRBD1, the D gene given by the table, was not confirmed from the DNA. TRBV21-1 is a recognized pseudogene. This CDR3 spans 18 amino acids. The CDR3 region has the DNA TGTGCCAGCAGCAAAGTCCCAGGACAGACTGCTGGGGCCAACGTCCTGACTTTC. It yields the protein CASSKVPGQTAGANVLTF.

This clonotype was detected only once. The chain joins TRBV4-1 to TRBJ1-5; D is undetermined. Germline assignment: CDR1 MGHRA and CDR2 YSYEKL. This CDR3 contains 17 residues. V lost 0 bases and J lost 2, with 14 bases in between. CDR3 sequence: CASSQEFPSAGNQPQHF. DNA of the CDR3: TGCGCCAGCAGCCAAGAATTCCCATCCGCTGGCAATCAGCCCCAGCATTTT.

The chain joins TRBV4-2 to TRBJ2-1, with 7 bases that match TRBD2. The CDR3 length is 16 residues. The junction had 8 bases not matched to a gene; V was cut back by 0 bases and J by 6 bases. From germline, CDR1 is LGHNA and CDR2 YNFKEQ. The CDR3 reads CASSQEGGSYANEQFF. For the CDR3, the DNA is TGTGCCAGCAGCCAAGAGGGCGGGAGTTACGCCAATGAGCAGTTCTTC.

This clonotype was counted between two and nine times. DNA for the CDR3: TGCAGTGCTAGAGATCCTTACGGGAGGTCAACCTACGAGCAGTACTTC. It specifies CSARDPYGRSTYEQYF. The chain has TRBV20-1 and TRBJ2-7, with 7 positions matching TRBD2. The length of the CDR3 is 16 residues. Germline trimming cut 0 bases from V and 2 bases from J; bases unmatched to any gene: 10. CDR1 is DFQATT and CDR2 is SNEGSKA in the germline V gene (reference sequence).

This clonotype was seen only a few times. The CDR3 nucleotides read TGTGCCAGCAGGCTGGACTTTTACAATGAGCAGTTCTTC. As protein: CASRLDFYNEQFF. J is TRBJ2-1 and V is TRBV6-2 or TRBV6-3; possible D gene TRBD2, 5 bases. Germline V gene data show CDR1 as MNHEY and CDR2 as SVGEGT. This CDR3 region has 13 residues. V lost 6 bases and J lost 4, with 10 bases in between.

This sequence joins TRBV2 and TRBJ2-3; TRBD1 is a possible D gene (6 bases). Germline lookup yields CDR1 SNHLY and CDR2 FYNNEI. The CDR3 has 13 amino acids. V was trimmed by 4 bases and J by 6 bases, leaving 11 bases between them. This chain's CDR3 is CASSVTRGDTQYF. CDR3 DNA: TGTGCCAGCAGTGTTACGAGGGGGGATACGCAGTATTTT.